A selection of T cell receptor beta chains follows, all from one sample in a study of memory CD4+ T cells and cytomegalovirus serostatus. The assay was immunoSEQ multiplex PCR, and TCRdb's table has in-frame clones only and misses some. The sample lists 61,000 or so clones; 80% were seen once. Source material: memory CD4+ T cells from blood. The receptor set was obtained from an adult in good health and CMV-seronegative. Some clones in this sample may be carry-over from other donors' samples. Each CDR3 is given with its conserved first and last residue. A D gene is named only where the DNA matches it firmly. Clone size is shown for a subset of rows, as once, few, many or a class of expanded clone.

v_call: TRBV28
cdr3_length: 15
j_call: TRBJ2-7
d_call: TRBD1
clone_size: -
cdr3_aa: CASSYPLGQSYEQYF
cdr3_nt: TGTGCCAGCAGTTACCCCCTGGGACAGTCCTACGAGCAGTACTTC

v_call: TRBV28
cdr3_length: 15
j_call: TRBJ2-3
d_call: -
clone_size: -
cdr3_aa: CASSFSSGGKSRPYF
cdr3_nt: TGTGCCAGCAGTTTCTCATCGGGCGGGAAAAGCCGTCCGTATTTT

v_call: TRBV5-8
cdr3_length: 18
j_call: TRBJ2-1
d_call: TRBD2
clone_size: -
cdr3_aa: CASSLAGTRGRVDNEQFF
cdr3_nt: TGTGCCAGCAGCTTGGCCGGGACTAGAGGGCGGGTAGACAATGAGCAGTTCTTC

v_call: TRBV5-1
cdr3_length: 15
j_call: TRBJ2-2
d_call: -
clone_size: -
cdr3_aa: CASSLGGTNTGELFF
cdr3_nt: TGCGCCAGCAGCTTGGGCGGGACTAACACCGGGGAGCTGTTTTTT

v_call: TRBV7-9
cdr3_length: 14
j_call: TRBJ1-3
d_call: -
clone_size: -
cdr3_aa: CASSPGTAGNTIYF
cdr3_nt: TGTGCCAGCAGCCCCGGGACGGCTGGAAACACCATATATTTT

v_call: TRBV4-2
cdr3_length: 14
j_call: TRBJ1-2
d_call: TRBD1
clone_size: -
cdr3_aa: CASSQGTGVDGYTF
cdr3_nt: TGTGCCAGCAGCCAAGGGACAGGGGTCGATGGCTACACCTTC

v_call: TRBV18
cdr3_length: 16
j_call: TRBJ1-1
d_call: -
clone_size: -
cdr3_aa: CASSPNTGRENTEAFF
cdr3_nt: TGTGCCAGCTCACCGAATACAGGGCGGGAGAACACTGAAGCTTTCTTT

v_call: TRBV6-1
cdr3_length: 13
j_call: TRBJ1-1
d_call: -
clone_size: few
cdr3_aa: CASVRHKNTEAFF
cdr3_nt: TGTGCCAGCGTGAGACATAAGAACACTGAAGCTTTCTTT

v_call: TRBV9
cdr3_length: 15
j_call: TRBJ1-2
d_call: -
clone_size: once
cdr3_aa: CASSPGGRWGYGYTF
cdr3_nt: TGTGCCAGCAGTCCTGGAGGCAGATGGGGATATGGCTACACCTTC

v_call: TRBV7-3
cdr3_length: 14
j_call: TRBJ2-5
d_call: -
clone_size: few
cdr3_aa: CASSPTGLQETQYF
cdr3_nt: TGTGCCAGCAGCCCAACGGGACTTCAAGAGACCCAGTACTTC

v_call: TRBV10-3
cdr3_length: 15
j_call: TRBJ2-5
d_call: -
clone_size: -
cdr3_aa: CAISDSLRDQETQYF
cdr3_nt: TGTGCCATCAGTGACTCTCTCAGGGATCAAGAGACCCAGTACTTC

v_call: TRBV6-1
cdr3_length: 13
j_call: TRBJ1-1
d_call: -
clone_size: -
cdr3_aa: CASSPRRLTEAFF
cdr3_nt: TGTGCCAGCAGTCCCCGGCGGCTTACTGAAGCTTTCTTT

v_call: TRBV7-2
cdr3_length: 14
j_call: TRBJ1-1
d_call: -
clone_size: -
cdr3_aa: CASSLGPKDTEAFF
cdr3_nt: TGTGCCAGCAGCTTAGGCCCGAAGGACACTGAAGCTTTCTTT

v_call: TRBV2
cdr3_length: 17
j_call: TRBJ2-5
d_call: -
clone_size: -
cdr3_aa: CASSGVGVAGYQETQYF
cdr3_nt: TGTGCCAGCAGTGGGGTCGGGGTAGCCGGGTACCAAGAGACCCAGTACTTC

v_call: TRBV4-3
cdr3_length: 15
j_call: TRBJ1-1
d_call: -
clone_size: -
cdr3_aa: CASSQEAGERGEAFF
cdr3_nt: TGCGCCAGCAGCCAAGAGGCAGGAGAGAGGGGTGAAGCTTTCTTT

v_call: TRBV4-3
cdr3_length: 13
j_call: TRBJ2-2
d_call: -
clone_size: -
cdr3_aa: CASSQDDTGELFF
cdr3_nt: TGCGCCAGCAGCCAAGACGACACCGGGGAGCTGTTTTTT

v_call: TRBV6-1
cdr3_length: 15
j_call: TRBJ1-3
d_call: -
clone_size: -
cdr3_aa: CASSEGASSGNTIYF
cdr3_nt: TGTGCCAGCAGTGAGGGAGCGAGCTCTGGAAACACCATATATTTT

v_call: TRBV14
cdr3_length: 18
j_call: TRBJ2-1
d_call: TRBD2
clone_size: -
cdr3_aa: CASSQATPTSARYNEQFF
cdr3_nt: TGTGCCAGCAGCCAAGCCACACCGACTAGCGCGCGATACAATGAGCAGTTCTTC

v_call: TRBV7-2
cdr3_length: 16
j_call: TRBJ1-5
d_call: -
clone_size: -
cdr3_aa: CASSLVPTGLSWPQHF
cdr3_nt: TGTGCCAGCAGCTTAGTACCGACAGGTTTGAGTTGGCCCCAGCATTTT

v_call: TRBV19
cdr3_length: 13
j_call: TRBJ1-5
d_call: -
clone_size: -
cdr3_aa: CASTGARNQPQHF
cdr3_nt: TGTGCCAGTACTGGGGCCAGGAATCAGCCCCAGCATTTT

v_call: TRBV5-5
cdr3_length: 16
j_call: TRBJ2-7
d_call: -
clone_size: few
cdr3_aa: CASRPLLRGVGYEQYF
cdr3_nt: TGTGCCAGCAGACCACTCCTCAGGGGGGTAGGCTACGAGCAGTACTTC

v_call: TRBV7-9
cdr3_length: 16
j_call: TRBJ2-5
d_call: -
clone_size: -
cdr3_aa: CASSPGDRGARETQYF
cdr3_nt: TGTGCCAGCAGCCCGGGGGACCGAGGGGCTAGGGAGACCCAGTACTTC

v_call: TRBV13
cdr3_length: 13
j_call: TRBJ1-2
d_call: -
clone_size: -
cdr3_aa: CASSTGLGYGYTF
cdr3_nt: TGTGCCAGCAGCACGGGACTCGGCTATGGCTACACCTTC

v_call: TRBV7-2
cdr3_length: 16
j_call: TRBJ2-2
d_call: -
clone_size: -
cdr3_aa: CASSLQFFLASRELFF
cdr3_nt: TGTGCCAGCAGCTTACAGTTCTTTCTAGCTTCCCGGGAGCTGTTTTTT

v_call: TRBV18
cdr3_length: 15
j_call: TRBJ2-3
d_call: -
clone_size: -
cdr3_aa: CASSEEWISTDTQYF
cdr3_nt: TGTGCCAGCTCAGAAGAGTGGATCAGCACAGATACGCAGTATTTT

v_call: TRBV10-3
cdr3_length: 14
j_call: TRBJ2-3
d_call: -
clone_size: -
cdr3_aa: CAISGGQWVDTQYF
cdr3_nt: TGTGCCATCAGCGGGGGGCAGTGGGTGGATACGCAGTATTTT

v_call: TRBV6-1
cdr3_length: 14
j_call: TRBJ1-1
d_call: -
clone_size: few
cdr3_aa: CASRLGGSATEAFF
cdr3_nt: TGTGCCAGCCGCTTAGGGGGATCGGCCACTGAAGCTTTCTTT

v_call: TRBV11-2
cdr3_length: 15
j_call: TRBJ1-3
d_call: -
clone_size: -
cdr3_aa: CASSRATGLGNTIYF
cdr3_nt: TGTGCCAGCAGCAGAGCCACAGGGTTAGGAAACACCATATATTTT

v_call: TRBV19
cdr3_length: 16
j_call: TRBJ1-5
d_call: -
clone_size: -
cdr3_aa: CATKQAHPNSNQPQHF
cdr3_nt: TGTGCCACCAAACAGGCCCACCCGAATAGCAATCAGCCCCAGCATTTT

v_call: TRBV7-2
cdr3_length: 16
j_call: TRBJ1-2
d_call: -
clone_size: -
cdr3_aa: CASSLWRGSNTYGYTF
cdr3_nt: TGTGCCAGCAGCTTATGGCGGGGCAGCAACACCTATGGCTACACCTTC

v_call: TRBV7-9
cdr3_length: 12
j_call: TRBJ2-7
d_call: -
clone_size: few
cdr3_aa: CASSPTVGEQYF
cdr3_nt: TGTGCCAGCAGCCCCACGGTCGGGGAGCAGTACTTC

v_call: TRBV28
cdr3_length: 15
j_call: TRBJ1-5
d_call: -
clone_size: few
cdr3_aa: CASCRGLRDRQPQHF
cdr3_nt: TGTGCCAGCTGCCGGGGACTCAGGGATCGTCAGCCCCAGCATTTT

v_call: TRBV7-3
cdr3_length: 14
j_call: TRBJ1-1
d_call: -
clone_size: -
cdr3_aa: CASSLHRVETEAFF
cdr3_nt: TGTGCCAGCAGCTTACACAGGGTGGAGACTGAAGCTTTCTTT

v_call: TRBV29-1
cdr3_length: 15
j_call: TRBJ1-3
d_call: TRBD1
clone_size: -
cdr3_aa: CSVWTGDGAGNTIYF
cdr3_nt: TGCAGCGTTTGGACAGGGGACGGCGCTGGAAACACCATATATTTT

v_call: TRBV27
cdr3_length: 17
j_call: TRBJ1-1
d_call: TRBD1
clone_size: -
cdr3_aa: CASRPPRGTGRDTEAFF
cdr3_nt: TGTGCCAGCAGACCCCCCCGGGGGACAGGGCGCGACACTGAAGCTTTCTTT

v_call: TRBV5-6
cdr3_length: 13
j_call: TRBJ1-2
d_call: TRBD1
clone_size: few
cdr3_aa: CASSFGQVYGYTF
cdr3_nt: TGTGCCAGCAGCTTCGGACAGGTCTATGGCTACACCTTC

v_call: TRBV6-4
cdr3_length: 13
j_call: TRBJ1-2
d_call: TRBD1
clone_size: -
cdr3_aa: CASSDPDRFGYTF
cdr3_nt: TGTGCCAGCAGTGATCCGGACAGGTTTGGCTACACCTTC

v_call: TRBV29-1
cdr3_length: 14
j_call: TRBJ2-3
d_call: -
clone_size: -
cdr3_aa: CSVEKYRLTDTQYF
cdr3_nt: TGCAGCGTTGAAAAGTACAGGCTCACAGATACGCAGTATTTT

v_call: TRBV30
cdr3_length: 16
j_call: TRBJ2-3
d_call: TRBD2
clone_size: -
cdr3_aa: CAWSRRAGVSSDTQYF
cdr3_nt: TGTGCCTGGAGTAGAAGAGCGGGAGTGTCCTCAGATACGCAGTATTTT

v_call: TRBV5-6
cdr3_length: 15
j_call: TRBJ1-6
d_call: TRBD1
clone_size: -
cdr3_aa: CASSLWGSGGSPLHF
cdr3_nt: TGTGCCAGCAGCTTGTGGGGGTCAGGGGGTTCACCCCTCCACTTT

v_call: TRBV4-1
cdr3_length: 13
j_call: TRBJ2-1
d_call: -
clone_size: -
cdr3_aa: CASRGVANNEQFF
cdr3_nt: TGCGCCAGCAGGGGAGTAGCGAACAATGAGCAGTTCTTC